The rows below give T cell receptor beta chains drawn from one sample of a study of Graves' ophthalmopathy and Graves' hyperthyroidism. TCRdb re-called the multiplex PCR reads with MiXCR, one entry per CDR3 protein. The profile covers fewer than 350,000 distinct CDR3 sequences, with 17% appearing a single time and 9% to 15% taken by the ten largest. The sequencing input was peripheral blood. Receptors were obtained from an adult man with Graves' ophthalmopathy. The CDR3 runs from the conserved cysteine through the conserved F or W. D genes are given only for firm matches. Size is stated for part of the rows, as once, few or many counts, or as a class when the clone is expanded.

abundance	v_gene	d_gene	j_gene	CDR3nt	CDR3aa
many	TRBV7-9	NA	TRBJ2-2	TGTGCCAGCAGCTTAGTGGCGAACACCGGGGAGCTGTTTTTT	CASSLVANTGELFF
many	TRBV11-2	NA	TRBJ2-7	TGTGCCAGCAGCTCCCGGACACTTTTCCAGCAGTACTTC	CASSSRTLFQQYF
many	TRBV11-2	NA	TRBJ1-5	TGTGCCAGCAGCTTAATGCAGGGTCAGCCCCAGCATTTT	CASSLMQGQPQHF
many	TRBV20-1	TRBD2	TRBJ2-7	TGCAGTGCTAGACTTCTCTGGGGGGTACAGCGGCGGGAGTTATACGAGCAGTACTTC	CSARLLWGVQRRELYEQYF
many	TRBV11-2	NA	TRBJ2-5	TGTGCCAGCAGCCGAAATTCCAGGGGAGTAGAGACCCAGTACTTC	CASSRNSRGVETQYF
many	TRBV29-1	TRBD2	TRBJ2-5	TGCAGCGTTGAATCCCCCTCAGGAGGGAGGGCAGGGGAGACCCAGTACTTC	CSVESPSGGRAGETQYF
NA	TRBV7-2	NA	TRBJ1-6	TGTGCCAGCAGCTTAAATGGGGGCACGAAATCACCCCTCCACTTT	CASSLNGGTKSPLHF
many	TRBV20-1	TRBD1	TRBJ1-2	TGCAGTGCAAGACAGGGGCAGGGCTATGGCTACACCTTC	CSARQGQGYGYTF
many	TRBV20-1	NA	TRBJ1-2	TGCAGTGTGCAGAGCGGGGGATATGGCTACACCTTC	CSVQSGGYGYTF
many	TRBV2	NA	TRBJ1-2	TGTGCCAGCAGTGAAGCGAGACCTTTTTATGGCTACACCTTC	CASSEARPFYGYTF
many	TRBV5-6	NA	TRBJ1-1	TGTGCCAGCAGCTTGGACGGGGGGTGGATCATGACTGAAGCTTTCTTT	CASSLDGGWIMTEAFF
many	TRBV12-3/TRBV12-4	TRBD1	TRBJ1-1	TGTGCCAGCGGACAGGGGCTGATGAACACTGAAGCTTTCTTT	CASGQGLMNTEAFF
few	TRBV7-2	NA	TRBJ2-7	TGTGCCAGCAGCCAAAGGATCGAGCAGTACTTC	CASSQRIEQYF
once	TRBV6-4	NA	TRBJ1-1	TGTGCCAGCAGTGGGGGCGCAGCAGCTCAGAACACTGAAGCTTTCTTT	CASSGGAAAQNTEAFF
many	TRBV9	NA	TRBJ1-5	TGTGCCAGCAGCGTAAGTTGGAGGGATCAGCCCCAGCATTTT	CASSVSWRDQPQHF
NA	TRBV6-5	NA	TRBJ1-6	TGTGCCAGCAGTTACACAGAAACTAATTCACCCCTCCACTTT	CASSYTETNSPLHF
many	TRBV6-2/TRBV6-3	NA	TRBJ2-7	TGTGCCAGCAGTTACTCATCCTGGGTTTCGTCGTCCTACGAGCAGTACTTC	CASSYSSWVSSSYEQYF
NA	TRBV11-2	NA	TRBJ1-5	TGTGCCAGCAGCTTAGACGGTTATAAGCCCCAGCATTTT	CASSLDGYKPQHF
many	TRBV7-2	NA	TRBJ2-5	TGTGCCAGCAGCTTATCGAGTAGCCAAGAGACCCAGTACTTC	CASSLSSSQETQYF
NA	TRBV10-1	NA	TRBJ2-5	TGCGCCAGCAGAATGAACACCAAGTACGTTTATCAAGAGACCCAGTACTTC	CASRMNTKYVYQETQYF
NA	TRBV12-3/TRBV12-4	NA	TRBJ1-2	TGTGCCAGCAGTTTTTCAAGGTCGGGTTATGGCTACACCTTC	CASSFSRSGYGYTF
NA	TRBV28	NA	TRBJ1-6	TGTGCCAGCAGTGTCAGCAGGCTGGAACTCCACTTT	CASSVSRLELHF
NA	TRBV18	NA	TRBJ2-6	TGTGCCAGCTCCTTACAGGAGTCTTCCGGGGCCAACGTCCTGACTTTC	CASSLQESSGANVLTF
many	TRBV6-2/TRBV6-3	NA	TRBJ1-1	TGTGCCAGCAGTTACAGGGTTTCGGTCAAAAAAAGTGTGAACACTGAAGCTTTCTTT	CASSYRVSVKKSVNTEAFF
NA	TRBV7-3	NA	TRBJ1-1	TGTGCCAGCAGCTTGACCGGGGGGTGGACTGAAGCTTTCTTT	CASSLTGGWTEAFF
many	TRBV6-1	NA	TRBJ1-5	TGTGCCAGCAGTGATCAGTCCAAAGGGTATCAGCCCCAGCATTTT	CASSDQSKGYQPQHF
many	TRBV7-9	TRBD1	TRBJ1-6	TGTGCCAGCAGCTCGGGGCCGGGACAGGGGGCATCACCCCTCCACTTT	CASSSGPGQGASPLHF
many	TRBV6-2/TRBV6-3	NA	TRBJ1-1	TGTGCCAGCAGGGCGGAGGAGCACACTGAAGCTTTCTTT	CASRAEEHTEAFF
many	TRBV30	TRBD1	TRBJ1-3	TGTGCTGTCTCGACAGGGGTCTCTGGAAACACCATATATTTT	CAVSTGVSGNTIYF
few	TRBV5-1	TRBD2	TRBJ2-5	TGCGCCAGCGAAGGGAGGACTAGCGGGGCCCAAGGGACCCAGTACTTC	CASEGRTSGAQGTQYF
many	TRBV6-1	NA	TRBJ1-2	TGTGCCAGCAGACCCGGGACGGGAGACTATGGCTACACCTTC	CASRPGTGDYGYTF
few	TRBV12-3/TRBV12-4	NA	TRBJ1-2	TGTGCCAGCAGTTATACAGGGTCCGGTAACTATGGCTACACCTTC	CASSYTGSGNYGYTF
many	TRBV6-2/TRBV6-3	TRBD2	TRBJ2-7	TGTGCCAGCAGTTACTCCGCTGGACTAGCGGGAGAAGGTACCCTCTACGAGCAGTACTTC	CASSYSAGLAGEGTLYEQYF
many	TRBV15	NA	TRBJ2-7	TGTGCCACCAGCAGAGATACGGGAGCAAGTTACGAGCAGTACTTC	CATSRDTGASYEQYF
NA	TRBV28	TRBD1	TRBJ2-7	TGTGCCAGCAGTTTAGACGGGACAGGCAACTACGAGCAGTACTTC	CASSLDGTGNYEQYF
many	TRBV20-1	NA	TRBJ2-7	TGCAGTGCTTTGACCCTCGTGGGTTACGAGCAGTACTTC	CSALTLVGYEQYF
few	TRBV6-2/TRBV6-3	TRBD1	TRBJ1-5	TGTGCCAGCAGTTACTCGAATGCTCCGGGACAGGGGAATCAGCCCCAGCATTTT	CASSYSNAPGQGNQPQHF
NA	TRBV30	NA	TRBJ2-4	TGTGCCTGGAGTGTAAGGGGGACGACCAAAAACATTCAGTACTTC	CAWSVRGTTKNIQYF
many	TRBV6-1	TRBD2	TRBJ2-4	TGTGCCAGCAGTGAATTGCTAGCGGGGACTCAGTACTTC	CASSELLAGTQYF
many	TRBV7-8	NA	TRBJ2-2	TGTGCCAGCAGCTTAGAAGGCGGGGAGCTGTTTTTT	CASSLEGGELFF
many	TRBV11-2	NA	TRBJ2-2	TGTGCCAGCAGCTTAGGAAACAGGCACACCGGGGAGCTGTTTTTT	CASSLGNRHTGELFF
many	TRBV15	TRBD1	TRBJ2-7	TGTGCCACCAGCAGAAGGGACAGGAGCTCCTACGAGCAGTACTTC	CATSRRDRSSYEQYF
many	TRBV6-5	NA	TRBJ1-2	TGTGCCAGCAGTTACTCCCGTCTCAATGAAGGCTACACCTTC	CASSYSRLNEGYTF
few	TRBV3-1	NA	TRBJ2-7	TGTGCCAGCAGGCAGGGGTTCGAGCAGTACTTC	CASRQGFEQYF
many	TRBV30	NA	TRBJ1-5	TGTGCCTGGACGTCTCCCAGCCGGTCCGACAATCAGCCCCAGCATTTT	CAWTSPSRSDNQPQHF
many	TRBV27	TRBD2	TRBJ2-5	TGTGCCAGCTCGGGCGGGCAGGGAGGGGCAGAGACCCAGTACTTC	CASSGGQGGAETQYF
NA	TRBV28	NA	TRBJ2-2	TGTGCCAGCCCACGAGGGTTTAAGACAGAAGACACCGGGGAGCTGTTTTTT	CASPRGFKTEDTGELFF
many	TRBV7-8	TRBD1	TRBJ2-5	TGTGCCAGCAGCTTAGCGGTCCCACAGGGGTCCGGTGAGACCCAGTACTTC	CASSLAVPQGSGETQYF
many	TRBV20-1	TRBD1	TRBJ2-7	TGCAGTGCTGCGGAACCGCGACAGGGGGCGGTCTCCGAGCAGTACTTC	CSAAEPRQGAVSEQYF
many	TRBV5-6	NA	TRBJ1-5	TGTGCCAGCAGCTTGGGCTGGGCAGGGGCAAATCAGCCCCAGCATTTT	CASSLGWAGANQPQHF
NA	TRBV6-1	TRBD1	TRBJ2-5	TGTGCCAGCAGTGAGGAGACAGGGAGCGGCGAGACCCAGTACTTC	CASSEETGSGETQYF